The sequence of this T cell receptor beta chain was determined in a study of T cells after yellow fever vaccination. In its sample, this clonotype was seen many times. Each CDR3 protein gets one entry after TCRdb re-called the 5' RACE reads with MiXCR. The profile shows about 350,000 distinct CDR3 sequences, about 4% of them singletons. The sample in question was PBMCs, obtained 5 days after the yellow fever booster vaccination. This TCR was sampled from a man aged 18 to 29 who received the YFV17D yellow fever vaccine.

The CDR3 spells CASSRAGDWGRAEAFF. As DNA, the CDR3 is TGTGCCAGCAGTCGAGCGGGGGATTGGGGAAGGGCTGAAGCTTTCTTT. The genes are TRBV5-5 and TRBJ1-1; tentative D call: TRBD1 (5 bases). Germline CDR1 is SGHKS and CDR2 is YYEKEE (reference sequence). This CDR3 contains 16 residues. The germline V and J ends were trimmed by 5 bases and 6 bases, with 23 bases remaining between them.